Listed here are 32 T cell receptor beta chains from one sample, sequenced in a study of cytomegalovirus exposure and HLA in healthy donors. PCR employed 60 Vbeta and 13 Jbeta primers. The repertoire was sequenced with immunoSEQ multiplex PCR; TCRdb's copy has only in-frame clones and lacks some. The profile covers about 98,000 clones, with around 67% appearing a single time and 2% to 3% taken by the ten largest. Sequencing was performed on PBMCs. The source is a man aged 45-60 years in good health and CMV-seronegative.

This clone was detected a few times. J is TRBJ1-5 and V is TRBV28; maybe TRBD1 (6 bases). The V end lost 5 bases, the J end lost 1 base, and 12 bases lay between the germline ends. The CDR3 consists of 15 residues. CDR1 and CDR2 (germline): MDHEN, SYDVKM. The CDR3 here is CASSRPGESNQPQHF. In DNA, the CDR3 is TGTGCCAGCAGTCGACCAGGGGAAAGCAATCAGCCCCAGCATTTT.

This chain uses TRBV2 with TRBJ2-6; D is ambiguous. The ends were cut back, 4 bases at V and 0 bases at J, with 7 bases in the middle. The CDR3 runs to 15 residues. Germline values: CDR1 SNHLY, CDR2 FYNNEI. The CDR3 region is CASSGSRSGANVLTF. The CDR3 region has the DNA TGTGCCAGCAGTGGAAGCCGCTCTGGGGCCAACGTCCTGACTTTC.

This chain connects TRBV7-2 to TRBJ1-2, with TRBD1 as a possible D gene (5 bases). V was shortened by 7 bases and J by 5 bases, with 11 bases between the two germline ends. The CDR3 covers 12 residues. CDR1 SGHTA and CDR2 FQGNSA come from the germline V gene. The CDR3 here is CASTSGGYGYTF. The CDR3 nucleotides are TGTGCCAGCACCTCGGGGGGATATGGCTACACCTTC.

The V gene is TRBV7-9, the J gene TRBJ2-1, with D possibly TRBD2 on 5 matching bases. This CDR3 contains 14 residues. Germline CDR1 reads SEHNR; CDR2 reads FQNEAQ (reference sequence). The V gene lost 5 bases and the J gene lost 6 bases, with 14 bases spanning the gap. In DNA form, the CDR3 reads TGTGCCAGCAGCCCTCGGTTTGGGAGCAATGAGCAGTTCTTC. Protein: CASSPRFGSNEQFF.

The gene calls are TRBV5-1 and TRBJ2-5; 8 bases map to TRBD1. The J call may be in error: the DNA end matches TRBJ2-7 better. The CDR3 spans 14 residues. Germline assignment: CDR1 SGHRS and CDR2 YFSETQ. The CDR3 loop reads CASSPPGGQDEQYF. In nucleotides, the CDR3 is TGCGCCAGCAGTCCGCCAGGGGGCCAGGACGAGCAGTACTTC.

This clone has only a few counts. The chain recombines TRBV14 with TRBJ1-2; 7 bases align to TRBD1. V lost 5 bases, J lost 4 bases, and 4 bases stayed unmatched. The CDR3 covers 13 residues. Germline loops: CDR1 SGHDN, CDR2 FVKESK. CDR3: CASSIGTAYGYTF. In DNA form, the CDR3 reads TGTGCCAGCAGCATTGGGACAGCCTATGGCTACACCTTC.

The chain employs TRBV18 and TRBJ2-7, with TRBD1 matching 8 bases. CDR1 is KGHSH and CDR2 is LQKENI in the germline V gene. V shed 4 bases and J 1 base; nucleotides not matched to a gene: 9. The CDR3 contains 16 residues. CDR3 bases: TGTGCCAGCTCACTTACCGGGACAGGATCGTCCTACGAGCAGTACTTC. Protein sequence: CASSLTGTGSSYEQYF. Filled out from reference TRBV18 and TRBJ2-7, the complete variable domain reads NAGVMQNPRHLVRRRGQEARLRCSPMKGHSHVYWYRQLPEEGLKFMVYLQKENIIDESGMPKERFSAEFPKEGPSILRIQQVVRGDSAAYFCASSLTGTGSSYEQYFGPGTRLTVT.

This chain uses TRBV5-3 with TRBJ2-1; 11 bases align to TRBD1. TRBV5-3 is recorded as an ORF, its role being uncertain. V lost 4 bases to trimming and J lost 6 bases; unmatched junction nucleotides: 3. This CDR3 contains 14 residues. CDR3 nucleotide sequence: TGTGCCAGAAGCCCCGGGACAGGGGGCAATGAGCAGTTCTTC. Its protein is CARSPGTGGNEQFF.

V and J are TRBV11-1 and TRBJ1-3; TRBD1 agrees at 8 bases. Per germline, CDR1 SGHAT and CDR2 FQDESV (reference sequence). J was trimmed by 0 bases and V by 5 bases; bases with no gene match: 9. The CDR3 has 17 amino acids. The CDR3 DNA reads TGTGCCAGCAGCCACCGGGACAGGCTACTCTCTGGAAACACCATATATTTT. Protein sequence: CASSHRDRLLSGNTIYF.

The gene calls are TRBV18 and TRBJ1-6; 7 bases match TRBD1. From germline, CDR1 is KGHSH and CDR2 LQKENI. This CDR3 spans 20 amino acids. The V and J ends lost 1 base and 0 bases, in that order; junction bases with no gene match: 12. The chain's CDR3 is CASSPRRSGQKSSYNSPLHF. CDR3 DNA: TGTGCCAGCTCACCACGTAGGTCGGGACAGAAGAGCTCCTATAATTCACCCCTCCACTTT.

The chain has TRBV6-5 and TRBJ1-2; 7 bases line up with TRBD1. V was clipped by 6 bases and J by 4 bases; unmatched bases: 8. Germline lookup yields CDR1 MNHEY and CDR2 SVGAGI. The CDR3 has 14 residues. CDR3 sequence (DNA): TGTGCCAGCAGGGAAGGGACAGACCGCTATGGCTACACCTTC. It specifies CASREGTDRYGYTF.

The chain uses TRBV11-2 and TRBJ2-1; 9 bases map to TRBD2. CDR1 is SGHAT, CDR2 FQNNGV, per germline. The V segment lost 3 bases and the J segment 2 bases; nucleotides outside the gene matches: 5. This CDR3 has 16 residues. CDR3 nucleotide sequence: TGTGCCAGCAGCTTTCAACTAGCGGGCGCCTACAATGAGCAGTTCTTC. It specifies CASSFQLAGAYNEQFF.

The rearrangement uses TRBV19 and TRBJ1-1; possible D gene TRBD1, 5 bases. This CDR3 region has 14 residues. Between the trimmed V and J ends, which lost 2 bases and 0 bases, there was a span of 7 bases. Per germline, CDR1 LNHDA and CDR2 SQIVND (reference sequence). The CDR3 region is CASSITGLNTEAFF. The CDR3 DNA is TGTGCCAGTAGTATAACAGGTTTGAACACTGAAGCTTTCTTT.

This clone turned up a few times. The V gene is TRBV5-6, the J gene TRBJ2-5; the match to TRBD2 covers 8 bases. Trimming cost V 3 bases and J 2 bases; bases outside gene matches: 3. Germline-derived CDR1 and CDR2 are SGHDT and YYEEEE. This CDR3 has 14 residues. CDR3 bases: TGTGCCAGCAGCTCGGTAGCGGGACAAGAGACCCAGTACTTC. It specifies CASSSVAGQETQYF.

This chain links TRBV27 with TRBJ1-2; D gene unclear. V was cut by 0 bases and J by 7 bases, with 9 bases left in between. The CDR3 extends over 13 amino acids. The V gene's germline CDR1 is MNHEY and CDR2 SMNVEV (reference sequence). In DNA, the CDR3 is TGTGCCAGCAGTTTATCTCGCGGGGTTGGCTACACCTTC. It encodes CASSLSRGVGYTF.

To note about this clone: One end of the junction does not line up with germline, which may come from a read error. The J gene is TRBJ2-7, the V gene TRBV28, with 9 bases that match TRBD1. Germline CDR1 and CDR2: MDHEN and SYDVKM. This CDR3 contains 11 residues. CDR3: CASSPGTGSNF. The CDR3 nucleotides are TGTGCCAGCAGTCCGGGGACAGGGTCCAACTTC. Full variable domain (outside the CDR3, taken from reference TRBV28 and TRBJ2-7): DVKVTQSSRYLVKRTGEKVFLECVQDMDHENMFWYRQDPGLGLRLIYFSYDVKMKEKGDIPEGYSVSREKKERFSLILESASTNQTSMYLCASSPGTGSNFGPGTRLTVT.

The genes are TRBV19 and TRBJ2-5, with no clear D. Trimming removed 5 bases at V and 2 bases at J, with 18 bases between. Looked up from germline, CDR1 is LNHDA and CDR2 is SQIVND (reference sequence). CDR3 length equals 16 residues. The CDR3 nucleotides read TGTGCCAGTAGTTCCTCGACCAGAGGCGGTCAAGAGACCCAGTACTTC. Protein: CASSSSTRGGQETQYF.

CDR3 amino acids: CASRGTGTSGGAYNEQFF. The CDR3 DNA is TGTGCCAGCAGGGGGACCGGGACTAGCGGGGGGGCCTACAATGAGCAGTTCTTC. This chain connects TRBV2 to TRBJ2-1; TRBD2 agrees at 16 bases. CDR3 length: 18 amino acids. V shed 6 bases, J shed 2 bases, and the junction held 7 bases outside the gene matches. Germline loops: CDR1 SNHLY, CDR2 FYNNEI.

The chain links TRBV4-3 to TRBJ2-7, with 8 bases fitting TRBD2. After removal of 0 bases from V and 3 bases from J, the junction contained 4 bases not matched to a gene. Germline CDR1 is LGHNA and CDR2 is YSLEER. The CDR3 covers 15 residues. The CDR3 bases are TGCGCCAGCAGCCAAGAACCGGGGGGGTTCTACGAGCAGTACTTC. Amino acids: CASSQEPGGFYEQYF.

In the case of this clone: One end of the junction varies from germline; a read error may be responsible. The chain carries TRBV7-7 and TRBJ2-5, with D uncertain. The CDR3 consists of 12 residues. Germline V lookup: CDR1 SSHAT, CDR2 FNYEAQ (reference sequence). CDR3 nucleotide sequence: TGTGCTAGCAGTCCGAGGTCGGGGACCCAGTACTTC. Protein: CASSPRSGTQYF.

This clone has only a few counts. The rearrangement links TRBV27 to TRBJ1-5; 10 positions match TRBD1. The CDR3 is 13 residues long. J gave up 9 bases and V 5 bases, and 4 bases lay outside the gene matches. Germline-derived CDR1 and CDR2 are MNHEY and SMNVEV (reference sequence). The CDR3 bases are TGTGCCAGCAGTGGGGACAGGGGTATGCCCCAGCATTTT. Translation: CASSGDRGMPQHF.

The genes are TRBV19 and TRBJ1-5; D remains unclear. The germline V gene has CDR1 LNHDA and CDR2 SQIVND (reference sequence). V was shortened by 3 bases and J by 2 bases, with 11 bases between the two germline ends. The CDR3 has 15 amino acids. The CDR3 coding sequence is TGTGCCAGTAGTATTATGGATAGCGGCAATCAGCCCCAGCATTTT. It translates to CASSIMDSGNQPQHF.

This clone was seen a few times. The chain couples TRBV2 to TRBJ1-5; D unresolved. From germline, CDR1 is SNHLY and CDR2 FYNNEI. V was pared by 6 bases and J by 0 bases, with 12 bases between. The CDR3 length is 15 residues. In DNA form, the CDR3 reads TGTGCCAGCAGACCAGATACAAATAGCAATCAGCCCCAGCATTTT. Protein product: CASRPDTNSNQPQHF. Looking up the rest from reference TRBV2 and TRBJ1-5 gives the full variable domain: EPEVTQTPSHQVTQMGQEVILRCVPISNHLYFYWYRQILGQKVEFLVSFYNNEISEKSEIFDDQFSVERPDGSNFTLKIRSTKLEDSAMYFCASRPDTNSNQPQHFGDGTRLSIL.

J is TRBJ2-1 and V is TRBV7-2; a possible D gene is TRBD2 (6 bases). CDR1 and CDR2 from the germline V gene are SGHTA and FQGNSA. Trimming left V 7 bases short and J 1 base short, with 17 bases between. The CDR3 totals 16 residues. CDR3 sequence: CASTLSGRRSYNEQFF. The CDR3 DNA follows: TGTGCCAGCACCCTTTCGGGGAGGAGGTCCTACAATGAGCAGTTCTTC.

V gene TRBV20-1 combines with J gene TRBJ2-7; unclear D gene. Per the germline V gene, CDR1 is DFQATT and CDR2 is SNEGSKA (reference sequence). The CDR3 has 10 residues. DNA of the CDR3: TGCAGCTCCAGTAGCCACGAGCAGTACTTC. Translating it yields CSSSSHEQYF.

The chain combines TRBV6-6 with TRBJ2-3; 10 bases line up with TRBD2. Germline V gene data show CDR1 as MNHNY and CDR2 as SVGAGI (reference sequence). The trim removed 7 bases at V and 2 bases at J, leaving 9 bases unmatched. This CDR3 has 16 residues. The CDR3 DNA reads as TGTGCCAGCAAAGCTCGGACTAGCGGCTCCACAGATACGCAGTATTTT. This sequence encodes CASKARTSGSTDTQYF.

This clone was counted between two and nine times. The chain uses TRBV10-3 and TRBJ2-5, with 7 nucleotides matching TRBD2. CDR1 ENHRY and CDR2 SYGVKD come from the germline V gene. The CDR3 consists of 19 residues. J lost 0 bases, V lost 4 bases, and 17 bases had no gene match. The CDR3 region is CAISAVWMRRESYQETQYF. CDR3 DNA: TGTGCCATCAGTGCGGTCTGGATGCGGCGGGAGTCGTACCAAGAGACCCAGTACTTC.

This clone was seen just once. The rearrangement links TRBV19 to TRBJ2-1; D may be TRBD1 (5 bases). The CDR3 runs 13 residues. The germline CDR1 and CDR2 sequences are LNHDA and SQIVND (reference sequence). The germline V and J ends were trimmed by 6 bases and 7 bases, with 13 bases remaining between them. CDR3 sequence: CASRMQGLNEQFF. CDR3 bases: TGTGCCAGTAGAATGCAGGGTTTGAATGAGCAGTTCTTC.

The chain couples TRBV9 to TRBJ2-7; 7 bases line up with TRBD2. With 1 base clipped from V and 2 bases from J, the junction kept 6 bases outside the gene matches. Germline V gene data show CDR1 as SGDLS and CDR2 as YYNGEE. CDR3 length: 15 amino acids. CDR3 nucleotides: TGTGCCAGCAGCGTACGGGCTAGCGGTACCTACGAGCAGTACTTC. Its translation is CASSVRASGTYEQYF.

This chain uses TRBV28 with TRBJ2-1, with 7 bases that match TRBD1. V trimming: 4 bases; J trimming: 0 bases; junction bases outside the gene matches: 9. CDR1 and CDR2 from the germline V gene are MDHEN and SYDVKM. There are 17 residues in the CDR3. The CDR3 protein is CASSYTGTDNSYNEQFF. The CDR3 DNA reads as TGTGCCAGCAGTTATACCGGGACAGATAACTCCTACAATGAGCAGTTCTTC.

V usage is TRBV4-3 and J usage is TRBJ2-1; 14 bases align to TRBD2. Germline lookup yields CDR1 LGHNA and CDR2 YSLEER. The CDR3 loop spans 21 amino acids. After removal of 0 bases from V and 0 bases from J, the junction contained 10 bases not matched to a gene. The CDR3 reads CASSQDLWTSGGTSSYNEQFF. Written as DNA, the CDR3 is TGCGCCAGCAGCCAAGATCTTTGGACTAGCGGGGGGACCAGCTCCTACAATGAGCAGTTCTTC.

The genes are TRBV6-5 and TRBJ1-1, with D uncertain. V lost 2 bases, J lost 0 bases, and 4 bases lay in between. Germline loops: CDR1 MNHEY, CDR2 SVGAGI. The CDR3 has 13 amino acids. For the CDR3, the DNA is TGTGCCAGCAGTTACGCGGTGAACACTGAAGCTTTCTTT. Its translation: CASSYAVNTEAFF.